This T cell receptor (beta chain) was documented in a study of siplizumab effects on memory and regulatory T cells. Assayed TCR templates numbered 80,000 to 100,000 for each sample. The repertoire was sequenced with immunoSEQ multiplex PCR; TCRdb's copy has only in-frame clones and lacks some. The repertoire includes over 85,000 clones, roughly 96% of them detected once, and roughly 0.031% sits in the top ten. The CDR3 totals 13 residues. Trimming pared 4 bases from V and 4 bases from J, leaving 13 bases between. Germline CDR1 is SQVTM and CDR2 is ANQGSEA. In regard to this clone: Antigen unknown.

Points from the study as a whole: Fewer alloreactive sequences mapped to unstimulated CD4+ memory cells under siplizumab. Tregs proliferating in siplizumab cultures lacked confirmation of their suppressive function. Among mappable alloreactive CD4+ clones, the Treg-derived fraction averaged nearly 70% with siplizumab versus about 27% in controls.

The sample was naive CD4+ T cells sorted from blood. The V and J genes are TRBV29-1 and TRBJ1-2; D unresolved. The sequence was collected from a human donor in good health. The CDR3 bases are TGCAGCGTTGGGTTTAGGTTGGCCTATGGCTACACCTTC. This codes for CSVGFRLAYGYTF.